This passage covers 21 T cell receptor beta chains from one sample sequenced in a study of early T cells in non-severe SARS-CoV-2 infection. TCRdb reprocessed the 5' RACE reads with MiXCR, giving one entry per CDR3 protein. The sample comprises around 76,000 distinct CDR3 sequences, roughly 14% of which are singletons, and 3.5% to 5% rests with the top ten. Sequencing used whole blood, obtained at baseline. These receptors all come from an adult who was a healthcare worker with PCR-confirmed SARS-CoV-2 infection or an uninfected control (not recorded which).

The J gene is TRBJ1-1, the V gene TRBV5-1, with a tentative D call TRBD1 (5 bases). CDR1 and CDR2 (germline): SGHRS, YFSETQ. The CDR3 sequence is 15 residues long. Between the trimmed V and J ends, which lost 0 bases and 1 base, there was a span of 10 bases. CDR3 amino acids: CASSLDGQGNTEAFF. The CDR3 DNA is TGCGCCAGCAGCTTGGATGGTCAGGGGAACACTGAAGCTTTCTTT. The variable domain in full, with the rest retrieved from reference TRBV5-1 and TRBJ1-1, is KAGVTQTPRYLIKTRGQQVTLSCSPISGHRSVSWYQQTPGQGLQFLFEYFSETQRNKGNFPGRFSGRQFSNSRSEMNVSTLELGDSALYLCASSLDGQGNTEAFFGQGTRLTVV.

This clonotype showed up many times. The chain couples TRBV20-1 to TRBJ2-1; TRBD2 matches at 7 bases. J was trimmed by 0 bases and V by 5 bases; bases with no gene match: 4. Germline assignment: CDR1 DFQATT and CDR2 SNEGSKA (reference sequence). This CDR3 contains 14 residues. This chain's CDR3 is CSAPERDSYNEQFF. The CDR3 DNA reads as TGCAGTGCTCCCGAGCGGGACTCCTACAATGAGCAGTTCTTC.

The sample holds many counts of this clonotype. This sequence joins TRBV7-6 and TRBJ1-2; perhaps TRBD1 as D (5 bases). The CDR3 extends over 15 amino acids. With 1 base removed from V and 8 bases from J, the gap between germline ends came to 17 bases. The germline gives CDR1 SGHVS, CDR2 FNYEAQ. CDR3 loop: CASSLGGQGSAGYTF. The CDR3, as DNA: TGTGCCAGCAGCTTAGGCGGGCAGGGTTCGGCCGGCTACACCTTC.

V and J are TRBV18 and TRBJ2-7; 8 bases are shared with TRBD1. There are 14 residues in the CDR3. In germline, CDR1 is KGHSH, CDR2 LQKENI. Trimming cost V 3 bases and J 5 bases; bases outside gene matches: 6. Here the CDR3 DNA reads TGTGCCAGCTCACCGTGGCAGGGGGCAAACGAGCAGTACTTC. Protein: CASSPWQGANEQYF.

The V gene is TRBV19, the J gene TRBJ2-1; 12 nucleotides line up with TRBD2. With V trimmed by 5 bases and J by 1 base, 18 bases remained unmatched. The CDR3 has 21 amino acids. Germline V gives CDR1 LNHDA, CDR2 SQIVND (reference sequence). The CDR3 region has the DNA TGTGCCAGTAGTCTGGGCTACTCACTAGCGGGAGGTTCCCATTCCTACAATGAGCAGTTCTTC. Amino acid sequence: CASSLGYSLAGGSHSYNEQFF.

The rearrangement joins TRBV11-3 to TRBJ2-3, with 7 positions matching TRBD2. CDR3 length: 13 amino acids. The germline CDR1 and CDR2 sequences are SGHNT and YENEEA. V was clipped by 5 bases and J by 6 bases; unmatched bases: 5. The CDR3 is CASSAGRVDTQYF. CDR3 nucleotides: TGTGCCAGCAGCGCGGGGAGGGTGGATACGCAGTATTTT.

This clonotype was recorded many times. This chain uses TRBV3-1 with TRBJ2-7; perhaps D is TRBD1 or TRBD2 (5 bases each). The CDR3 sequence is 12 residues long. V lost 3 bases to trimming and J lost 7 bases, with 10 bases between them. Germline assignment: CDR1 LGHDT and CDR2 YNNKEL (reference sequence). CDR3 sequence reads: CASSHRDGEQYF. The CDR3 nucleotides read TGTGCCAGCAGCCATCGGGACGGGGAGCAGTACTTC.

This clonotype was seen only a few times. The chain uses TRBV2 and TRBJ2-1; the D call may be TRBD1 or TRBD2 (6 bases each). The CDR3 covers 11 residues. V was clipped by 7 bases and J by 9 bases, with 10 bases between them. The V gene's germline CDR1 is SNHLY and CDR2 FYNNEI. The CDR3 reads CASMEGGEQFF. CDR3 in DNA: TGTGCCAGCATGGAGGGGGGTGAGCAGTTCTTC.

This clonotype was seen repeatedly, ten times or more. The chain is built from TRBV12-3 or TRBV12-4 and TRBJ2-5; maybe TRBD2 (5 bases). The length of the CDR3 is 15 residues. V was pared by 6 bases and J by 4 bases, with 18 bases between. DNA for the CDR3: TGTGCCAGCAGCCAAGAGTTCGCGGGTTTAGAGACCCAGTACTTC. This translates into CASSQEFAGLETQYF.

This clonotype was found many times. Here the CDR3 reads CASSQDGLTRGRGTDTQYF. CDR3 nucleotides: TGCGCCAGCAGCCAAGATGGCTTGACTCGGGGACGTGGCACAGATACGCAGTATTTT. V usage is TRBV4-1 and J usage is TRBJ2-3; perhaps D is TRBD1 or TRBD2 (5 bases each). Germline CDR1 and CDR2: MGHRA and YSYEKL. Trimming stripped 0 bases from V and 1 base from J, with 20 bases between. The CDR3 extends over 19 amino acids.

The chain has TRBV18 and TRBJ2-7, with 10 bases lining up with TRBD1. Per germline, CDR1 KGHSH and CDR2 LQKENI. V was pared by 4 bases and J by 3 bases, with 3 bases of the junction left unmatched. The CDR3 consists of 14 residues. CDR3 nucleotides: TGTGCCAGCTCACGGGACAGGGGACGCTACGAGCAGTACTTC. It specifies CASSRDRGRYEQYF. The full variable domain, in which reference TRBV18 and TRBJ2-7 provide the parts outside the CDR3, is NAGVMQNPRHLVRRRGQEARLRCSPMKGHSHVYWYRQLPEEGLKFMVYLQKENIIDESGMPKERFSAEFPKEGPSILRIQQVVRGDSAAYFCASSRDRGRYEQYFGPGTRLTVT.

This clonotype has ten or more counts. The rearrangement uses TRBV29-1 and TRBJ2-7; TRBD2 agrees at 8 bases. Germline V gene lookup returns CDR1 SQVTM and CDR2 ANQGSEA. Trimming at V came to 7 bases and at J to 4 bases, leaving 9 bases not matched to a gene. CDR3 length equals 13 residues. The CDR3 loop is CSASSGTGYEQYF. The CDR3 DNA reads TGCAGCGCAAGTAGCGGGACGGGGTACGAGCAGTACTTC.

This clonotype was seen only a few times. CDR3: CASSSPGGQGASGELFF. The CDR3 DNA reads as TGTGCCAGCAGCTCTCCCGGGGGACAGGGGGCATCCGGGGAGCTGTTTTTT. The rearrangement joins TRBV7-3 to TRBJ2-2, with 12 nucleotides matching TRBD1. The CDR3 runs 17 residues. Germline CDR1 and CDR2: SGHTA and FQGTGA. V gave up 4 bases and J gave up 6 bases; unmatched junction bases: 9.

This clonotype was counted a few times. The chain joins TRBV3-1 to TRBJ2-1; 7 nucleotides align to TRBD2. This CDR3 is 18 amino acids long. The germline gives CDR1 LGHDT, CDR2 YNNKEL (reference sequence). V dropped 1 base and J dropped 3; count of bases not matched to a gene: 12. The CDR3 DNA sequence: TGTGCCAGCAGCCAAGGGGCTCTCACTAGCGCTTACTACAATGAGCAGTTCTTC. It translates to CASSQGALTSAYYNEQFF.

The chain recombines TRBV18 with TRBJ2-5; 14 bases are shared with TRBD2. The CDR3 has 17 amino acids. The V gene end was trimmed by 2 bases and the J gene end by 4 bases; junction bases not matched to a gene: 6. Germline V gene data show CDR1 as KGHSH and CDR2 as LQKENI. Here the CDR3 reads CASSPVPGLAGAETQYF. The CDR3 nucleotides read TGTGCCAGCTCACCAGTCCCGGGACTAGCGGGGGCAGAGACCCAGTACTTC.

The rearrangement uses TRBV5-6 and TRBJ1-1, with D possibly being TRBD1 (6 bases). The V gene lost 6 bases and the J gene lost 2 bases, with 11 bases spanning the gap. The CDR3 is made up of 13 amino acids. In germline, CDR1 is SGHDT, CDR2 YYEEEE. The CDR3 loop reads CASNPQGNTEAFF. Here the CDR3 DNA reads TGTGCCAGCAACCCACAGGGTAACACTGAAGCTTTCTTT.

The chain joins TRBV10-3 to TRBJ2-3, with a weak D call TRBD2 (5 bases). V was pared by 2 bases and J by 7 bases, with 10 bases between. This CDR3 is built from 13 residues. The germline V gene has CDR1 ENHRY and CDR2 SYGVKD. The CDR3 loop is CAISEGGRYTQYF. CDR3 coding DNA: TGTGCCATCAGTGAGGGAGGCAGGTATACGCAGTATTTT.

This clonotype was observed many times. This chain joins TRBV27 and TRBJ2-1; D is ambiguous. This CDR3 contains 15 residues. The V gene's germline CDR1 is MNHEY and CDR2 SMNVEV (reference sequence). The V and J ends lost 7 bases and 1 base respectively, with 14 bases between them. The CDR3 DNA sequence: TGTGCCAGCACCGAGGTGGCAGGTTCCTACAATGAGCAGTTCTTC. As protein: CASTEVAGSYNEQFF.

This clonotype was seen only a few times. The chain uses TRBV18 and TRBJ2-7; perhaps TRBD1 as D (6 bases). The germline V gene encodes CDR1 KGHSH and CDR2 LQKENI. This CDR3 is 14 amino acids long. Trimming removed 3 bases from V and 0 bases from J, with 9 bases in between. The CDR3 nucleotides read TGTGCCAGCTCACCGGACAGTTACTCCTACGAGCAGTACTTC. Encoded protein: CASSPDSYSYEQYF.

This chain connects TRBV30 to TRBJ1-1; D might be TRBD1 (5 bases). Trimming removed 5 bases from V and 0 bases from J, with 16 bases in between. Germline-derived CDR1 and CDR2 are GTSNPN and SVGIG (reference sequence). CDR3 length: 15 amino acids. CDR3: CAWSKLGGVNTEAFF. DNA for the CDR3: TGTGCCTGGTCCAAGCTGGGAGGGGTGAACACTGAAGCTTTCTTT.

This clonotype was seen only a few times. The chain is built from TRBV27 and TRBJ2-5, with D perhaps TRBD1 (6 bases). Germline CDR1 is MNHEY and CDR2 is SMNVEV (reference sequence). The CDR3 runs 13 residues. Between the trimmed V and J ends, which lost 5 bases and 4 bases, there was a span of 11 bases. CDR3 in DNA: TGTGCCAGCAGTGCAAGGACAGCAGAGACCCAGTACTTC. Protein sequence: CASSARTAETQYF.